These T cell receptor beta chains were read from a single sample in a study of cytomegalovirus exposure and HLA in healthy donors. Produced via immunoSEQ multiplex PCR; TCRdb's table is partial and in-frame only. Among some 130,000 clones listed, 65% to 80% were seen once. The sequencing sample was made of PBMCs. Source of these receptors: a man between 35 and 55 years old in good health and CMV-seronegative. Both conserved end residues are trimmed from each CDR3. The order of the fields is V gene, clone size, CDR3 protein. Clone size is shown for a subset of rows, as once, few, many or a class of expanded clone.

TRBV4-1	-	ASSQEDRGDYGYT
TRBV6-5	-	ASSYTGTGGSYEQY
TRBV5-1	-	ASSGGTLGETQY
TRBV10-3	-	AISGLAENNEQF
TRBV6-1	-	ASRGTTSSYEQY
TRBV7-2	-	ASKKGADTQY
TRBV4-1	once	ASSPTSGGVSAYNEQF
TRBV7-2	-	ASSLTGTGSYEQY
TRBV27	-	ASRETSGRAGDTQY
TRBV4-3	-	ASSQGKLAGPYEQY
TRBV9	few	ASSVGQGVPYEQY
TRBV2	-	ASSFNTGGTEAF
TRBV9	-	ASSSQGQPNTEAF
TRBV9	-	ASMRGNYGYT
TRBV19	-	ASRVAGADTQY
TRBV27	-	ASRGSEVAF
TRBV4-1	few	ASRSVPDGSYNEQF
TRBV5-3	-	ARSLGLDKVSPLH
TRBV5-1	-	ASSRTGENTGELF
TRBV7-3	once	ASSLICDRPLLFEAF
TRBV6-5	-	ASRTQGYGYT
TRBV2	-	ASSWGGTDQPQH
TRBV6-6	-	ASSTGYGYT
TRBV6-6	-	ASSYLQGSYGYT
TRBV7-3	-	ASSLTRLAGFTDTQY
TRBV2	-	AIYRGMNTEAF
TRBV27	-	ASSSNFLAGEETQY
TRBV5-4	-	ASSPTGGYEQY
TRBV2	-	ASIPSWGTGEGGTQY
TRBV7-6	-	ASSTGPIGDEQY
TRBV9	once	ASSRLGTSFRAGELF
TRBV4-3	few	ASSQGSSQNLAGDSDTQY
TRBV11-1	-	ASSLGTSGSPYEQY
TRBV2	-	ASMASSSYNEQF
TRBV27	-	ASSLGGTGELF
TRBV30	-	AWSPRGQETQY
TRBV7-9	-	ASSFRTAEAF
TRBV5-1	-	ASSFLLSSGANVLT
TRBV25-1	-	ANPGQGNNQPQH
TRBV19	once	ASSIRGSNQPQH
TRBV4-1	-	ASSQSSRELF
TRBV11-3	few	ASSLERTVDSNQPQH
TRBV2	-	ASSERGRAGSYNEQF
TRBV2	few	ASSEAPGSGDEQF
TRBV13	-	ASSDGQGETQY
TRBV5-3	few	ARSPTRPDREIGTDTQY
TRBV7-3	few	ASSLSGTGSLGEQF
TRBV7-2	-	ASSFVLGPSPLH
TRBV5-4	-	ASSLPGGAFGANVLT
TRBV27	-	ASSFWGPGNIQY
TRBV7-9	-	ASSPGTGELLNYGYT
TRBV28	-	ASSFVDRSSYEQY
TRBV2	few	ASTRDRGTQY
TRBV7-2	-	ASSSGQGAEVYGYT
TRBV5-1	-	ASSQSTGGYGYT
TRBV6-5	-	ASSGGPDINTEAF
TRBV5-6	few	ASSLSLAGTDTQY
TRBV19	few	ASSPIGGPAF